This T cell receptor beta chain was captured by sequencing in a study of blood T cell repertoires in COVID-19. Study in general: Sample material is recorded as cDNA or gDNA derived from T cells, B-cell-depleted T cells, or PBMCs.

Under the authors' procedure: For nucleated cells, counts were estimated from reference gene primer amplification. This table comes from immunoSEQ multiplex PCR, and its TCRdb copy is limited to in-frame clones, with some not included. That table gives V, J and clone size, and the DNA gave D and trimming. This table has approximately 330,000 clones, around 89% appearing once. For this clone: An end of the junction does not agree with germline; a read error may underlie this.

Germline CDR1 MNHEY, CDR2 SVGEGT. The CDR3 is made up of 14 amino acids. The rearrangement links TRBV6-2 or TRBV6-3 to TRBJ2-3, with D perhaps being TRBD1 or TRBD2 (6 bases each). The sample consisted of peripheral blood. This TCR was recovered from a woman in her forties or fifties with active or convalescent COVID-19. CDR3 loop: CASTYGGSTDTQYF. CDR3 coding DNA: TGTGCCAGCACTTACGGGGGCAGCACAGATACGCAGTATTTT.